This TCR beta chain comes out of a study of control samples from healthy donors and cancer patients. The repertoire was sequenced with immunoSEQ multiplex PCR; TCRdb's copy has only in-frame clones and lacks some. The sample shows 60,000 to 80,000 clones, roughly 87% of them seen only once. CDR3 length equals 14 residues. V was trimmed by 6 bases and J by 1 base, leaving 13 bases between them. Germline V lookup: CDR1 PRHDT, CDR2 FYEKMQ (reference sequence). Input material: blood. The rearrangement joins TRBV13 to TRBJ2-7; TRBD1 might be the D (5 bases). This TCR came from a woman aged 45-59 years in good health. The CDR3 sequence is CASRYGRQSYEQYF. In DNA form, the CDR3 reads TGTGCCAGCAGGTATGGACGACAGTCCTACGAGCAGTACTTC.